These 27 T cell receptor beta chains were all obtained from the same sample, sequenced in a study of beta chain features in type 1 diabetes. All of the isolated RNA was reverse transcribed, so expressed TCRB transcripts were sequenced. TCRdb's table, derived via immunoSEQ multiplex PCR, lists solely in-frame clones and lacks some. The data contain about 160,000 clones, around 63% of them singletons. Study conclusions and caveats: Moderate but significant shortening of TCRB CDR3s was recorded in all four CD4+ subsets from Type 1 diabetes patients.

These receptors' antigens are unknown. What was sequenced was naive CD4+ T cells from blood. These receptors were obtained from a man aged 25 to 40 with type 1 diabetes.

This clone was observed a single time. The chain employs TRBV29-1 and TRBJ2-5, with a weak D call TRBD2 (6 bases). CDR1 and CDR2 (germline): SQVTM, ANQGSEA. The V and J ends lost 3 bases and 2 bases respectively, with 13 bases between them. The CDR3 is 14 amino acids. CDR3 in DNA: TGCAGCGTTGAGGAGGGGCCCGAACAAGAGACCCAGTACTTC. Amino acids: CSVEEGPEQETQYF.

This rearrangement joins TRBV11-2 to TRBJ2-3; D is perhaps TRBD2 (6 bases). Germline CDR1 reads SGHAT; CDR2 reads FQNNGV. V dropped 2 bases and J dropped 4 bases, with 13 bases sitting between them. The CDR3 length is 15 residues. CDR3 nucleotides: TGTGCCAGCAGCTTACGTAGCGGAGGGGCAGATACGCAGTATTTT. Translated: CASSLRSGGADTQYF.

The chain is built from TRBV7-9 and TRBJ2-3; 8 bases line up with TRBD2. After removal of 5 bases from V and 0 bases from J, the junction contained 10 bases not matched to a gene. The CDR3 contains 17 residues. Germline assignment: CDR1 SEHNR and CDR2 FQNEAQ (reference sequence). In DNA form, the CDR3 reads TGTGCCAGCAGCCCGGGGACTAGATCGGAAAGCACAGATACGCAGTATTTT. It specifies CASSPGTRSESTDTQYF.

The CDR3 loop is CASSVEGTTGELFF. In DNA form, the CDR3 reads TGTGCCAGCAGCGTAGAGGGTACCACCGGGGAGCTGTTTTTT. The V and J genes are TRBV9 and TRBJ2-2; D remains ambiguous. The CDR3 extends over 14 amino acids. Trimming cost V 0 bases and J 4 bases, with 7 bases left between them. Germline V gene data show CDR1 as SGDLS and CDR2 as YYNGEE.

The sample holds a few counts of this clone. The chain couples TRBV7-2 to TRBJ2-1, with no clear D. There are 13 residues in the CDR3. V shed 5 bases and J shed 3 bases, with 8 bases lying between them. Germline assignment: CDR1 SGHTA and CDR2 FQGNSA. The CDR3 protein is CASSTPFYNEQFF. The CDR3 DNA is TGTGCCAGCAGCACCCCTTTCTACAATGAGCAGTTCTTC.

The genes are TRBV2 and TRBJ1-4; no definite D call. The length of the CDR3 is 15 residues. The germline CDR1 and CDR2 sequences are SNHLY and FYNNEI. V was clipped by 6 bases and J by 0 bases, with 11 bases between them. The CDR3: CASRPSTTTNEKLFF. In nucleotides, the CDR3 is TGTGCCAGCAGGCCCTCGACAACAACTAATGAAAAACTGTTTTTT.

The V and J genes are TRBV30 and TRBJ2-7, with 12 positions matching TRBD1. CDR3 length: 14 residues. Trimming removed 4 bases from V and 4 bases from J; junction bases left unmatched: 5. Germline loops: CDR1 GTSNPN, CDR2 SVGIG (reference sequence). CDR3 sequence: CAWNRDRGLYEQYF. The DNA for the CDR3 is TGTGCCTGGAACCGGGACAGGGGGCTGTACGAGCAGTACTTC. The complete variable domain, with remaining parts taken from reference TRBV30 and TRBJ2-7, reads SQTIHQWPATLVQPVGSPLSLECTVEGTSNPNLYWYRQAAGRGLQLLFYSVGIGQISSEVPQNLSASRPQDRQFILSSKKLLLSDSGFYLCAWNRDRGLYEQYFGPGTRLTVT.

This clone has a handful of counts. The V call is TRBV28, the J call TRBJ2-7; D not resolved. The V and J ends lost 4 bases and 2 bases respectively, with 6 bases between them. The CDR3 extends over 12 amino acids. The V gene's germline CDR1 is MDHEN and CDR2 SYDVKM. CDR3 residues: CASSSHPYEQYF. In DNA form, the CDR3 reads TGTGCCAGCAGTTCCCACCCCTACGAGCAGTACTTC.

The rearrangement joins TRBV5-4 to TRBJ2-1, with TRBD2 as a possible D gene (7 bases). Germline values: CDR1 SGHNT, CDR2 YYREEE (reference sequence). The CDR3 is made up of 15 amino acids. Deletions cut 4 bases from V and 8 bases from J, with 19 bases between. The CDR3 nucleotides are TGTGCCAGCAGCACGGGGGGCAGGGGTCGGGATGAGCAGTTCTTC. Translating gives CASSTGGRGRDEQFF. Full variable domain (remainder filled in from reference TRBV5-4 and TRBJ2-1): ETGVTQSPTHLIKTRGQQVTLRCSSQSGHNTVSWYQQALGQGPQFIFQYYREEENGRGNFPPRFSGLQFPNYSSELNVNALELDDSALYLCASSTGGRGRDEQFFGPGTRLTVL.

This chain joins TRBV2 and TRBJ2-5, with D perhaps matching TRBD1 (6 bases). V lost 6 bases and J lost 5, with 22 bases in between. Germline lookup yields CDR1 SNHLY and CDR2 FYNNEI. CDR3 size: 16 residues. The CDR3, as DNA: TGTGCCAGCAGGACCGTTCTCACAGGGTCGGAGGAGACCCAGTACTTC. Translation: CASRTVLTGSEETQYF.

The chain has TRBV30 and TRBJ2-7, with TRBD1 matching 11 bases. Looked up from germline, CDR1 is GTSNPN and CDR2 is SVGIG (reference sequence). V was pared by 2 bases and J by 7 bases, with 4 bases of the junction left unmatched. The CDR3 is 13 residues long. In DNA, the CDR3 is TGTGCCTGGAGTCCGGACAGGGGGCTTGAGCAGTACTTC. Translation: CAWSPDRGLEQYF.

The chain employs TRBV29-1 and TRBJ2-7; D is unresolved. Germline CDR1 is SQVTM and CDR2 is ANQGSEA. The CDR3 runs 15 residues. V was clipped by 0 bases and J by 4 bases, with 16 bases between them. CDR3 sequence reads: CSVEDPWASKYEQYF. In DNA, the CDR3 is TGCAGCGTTGAAGATCCATGGGCTTCGAAGTACGAGCAGTACTTC.

The CDR3 here is CASSSDTVTDTQYF. The CDR3 region has the DNA TGTGCCAGCAGCTCGGACACTGTCACAGATACGCAGTATTTT. The V call is TRBV5-4, the J call TRBJ2-3, with D possibly TRBD1 on 5 matching bases. CDR3 length equals 14 residues. V was clipped by 3 bases and J by 2 bases, with 10 bases between them. Germline V gene data show CDR1 as SGHNT and CDR2 as YYREEE (reference sequence).

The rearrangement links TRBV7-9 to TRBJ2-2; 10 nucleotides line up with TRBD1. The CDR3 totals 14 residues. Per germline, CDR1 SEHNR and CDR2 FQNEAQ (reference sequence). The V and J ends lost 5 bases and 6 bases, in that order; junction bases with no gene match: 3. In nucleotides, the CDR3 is TGTGCCAGCAGCCCCGGACAGGGGGCCGGGGAGCTGTTTTTT. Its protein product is CASSPGQGAGELFF.

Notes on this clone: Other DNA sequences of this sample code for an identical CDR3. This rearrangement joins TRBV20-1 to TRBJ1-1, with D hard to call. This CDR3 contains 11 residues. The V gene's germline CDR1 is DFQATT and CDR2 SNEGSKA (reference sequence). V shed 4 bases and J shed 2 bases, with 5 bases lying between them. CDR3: CSAKVNTEAFF. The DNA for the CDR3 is TGCAGTGCTAAGGTTAACACTGAAGCTTTCTTT.

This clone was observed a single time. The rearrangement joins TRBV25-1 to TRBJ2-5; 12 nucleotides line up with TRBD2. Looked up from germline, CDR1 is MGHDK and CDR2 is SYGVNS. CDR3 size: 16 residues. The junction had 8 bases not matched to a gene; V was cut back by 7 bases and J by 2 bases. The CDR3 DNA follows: TGTGCCAGCACTCTCGCCGGGACTAGCGGGCAAGAGACCCAGTACTTC. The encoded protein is CASTLAGTSGQETQYF.

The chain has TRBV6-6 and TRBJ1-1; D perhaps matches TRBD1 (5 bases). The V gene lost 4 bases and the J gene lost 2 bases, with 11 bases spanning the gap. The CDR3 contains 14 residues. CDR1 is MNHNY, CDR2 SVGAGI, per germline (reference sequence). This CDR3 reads CASSWEQENTEAFF. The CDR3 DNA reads TGTGCCAGCAGTTGGGAACAGGAAAACACTGAAGCTTTCTTT.

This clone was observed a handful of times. For the CDR3, the DNA is TGCAGCGTCGCCACAGGGGATCAGCCCCAGCATTTT. Translation: CSVATGDQPQHF. J is TRBJ1-5 and V is TRBV29-1, with 7 bases aligning to TRBD1. V dropped 6 bases and J dropped 5; count of bases not matched to a gene: 4. CDR1 and CDR2 from the germline V gene are SQVTM and ANQGSEA. This CDR3 spans 12 amino acids.

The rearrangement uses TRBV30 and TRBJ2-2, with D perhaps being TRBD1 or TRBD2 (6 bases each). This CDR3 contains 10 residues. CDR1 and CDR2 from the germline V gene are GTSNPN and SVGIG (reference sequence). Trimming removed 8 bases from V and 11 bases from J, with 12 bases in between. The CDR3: CAQGGPELFF. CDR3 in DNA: TGTGCCCAAGGGGGGCCAGAGCTGTTTTTT.

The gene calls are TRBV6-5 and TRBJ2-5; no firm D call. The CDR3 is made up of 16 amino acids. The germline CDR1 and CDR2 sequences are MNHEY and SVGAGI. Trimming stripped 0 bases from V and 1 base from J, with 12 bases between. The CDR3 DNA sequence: TGTGCCAGCAGTTACTCATGGGCCAGGATCCAAGAGACCCAGTACTTC. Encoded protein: CASSYSWARIQETQYF.

The CDR3 is CAWSGQGALIVGYTF. CDR3 DNA: TGTGCCTGGAGCGGACAGGGGGCATTGATTGTTGGCTACACCTTC. The rearrangement uses TRBV30 and TRBJ1-2, with TRBD1 matching 11 bases. CDR3 length: 15 residues. Trimming cost V 3 bases and J 7 bases; bases outside gene matches: 10. CDR1 and CDR2 (germline): GTSNPN, SVGIG (reference sequence).

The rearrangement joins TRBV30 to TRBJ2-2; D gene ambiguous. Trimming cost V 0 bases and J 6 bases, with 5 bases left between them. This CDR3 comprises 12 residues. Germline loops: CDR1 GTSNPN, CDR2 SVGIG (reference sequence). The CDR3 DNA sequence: TGTGCCTGGAGTGTACTTTCCGGGGAGCTGTTTTTT. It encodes CAWSVLSGELFF.

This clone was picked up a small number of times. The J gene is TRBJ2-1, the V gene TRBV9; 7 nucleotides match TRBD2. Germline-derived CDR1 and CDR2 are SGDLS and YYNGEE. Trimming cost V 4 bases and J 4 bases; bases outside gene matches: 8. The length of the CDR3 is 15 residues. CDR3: CASSRSREGYNEQFF. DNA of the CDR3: TGTGCCAGCAGCCGTAGCAGGGAGGGGTACAATGAGCAGTTCTTC. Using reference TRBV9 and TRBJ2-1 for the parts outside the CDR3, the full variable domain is DSGVTQTPKHLITATGQRVTLRCSPRSGDLSVYWYQQSLDQGLQFLIQYYNGEERAKGNILERFSAQQFPDLHSELNLSSLELGDSALYFCASSRSREGYNEQFFGPGTRLTVL.

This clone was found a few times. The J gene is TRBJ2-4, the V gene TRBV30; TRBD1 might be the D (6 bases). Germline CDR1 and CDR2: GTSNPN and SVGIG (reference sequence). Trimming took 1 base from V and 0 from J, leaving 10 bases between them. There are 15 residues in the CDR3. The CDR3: CAWSAGQVAKNIQYF. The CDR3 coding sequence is TGTGCCTGGAGTGCGGGACAAGTAGCCAAAAACATTCAGTACTTC.

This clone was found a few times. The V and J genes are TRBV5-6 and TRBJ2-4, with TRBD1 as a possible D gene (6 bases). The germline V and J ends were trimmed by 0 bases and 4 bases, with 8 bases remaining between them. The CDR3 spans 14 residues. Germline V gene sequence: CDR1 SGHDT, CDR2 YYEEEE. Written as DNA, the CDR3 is TGTGCCAGCAGCTTGGGACAGGAAAAAAACATTCAGTACTTC. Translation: CASSLGQEKNIQYF.

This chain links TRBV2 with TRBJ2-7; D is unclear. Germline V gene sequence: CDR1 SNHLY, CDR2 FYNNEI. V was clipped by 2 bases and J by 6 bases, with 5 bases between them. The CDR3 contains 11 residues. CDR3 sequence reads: CASSERREQYF. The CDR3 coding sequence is TGTGCCAGCAGTGAACGGCGCGAGCAGTACTTC. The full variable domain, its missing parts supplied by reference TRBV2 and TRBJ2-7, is EPEVTQTPSHQVTQMGQEVILRCVPISNHLYFYWYRQILGQKVEFLVSFYNNEISEKSEIFDDQFSVERPDGSNFTLKIRSTKLEDSAMYFCASSERREQYFGPGTRLTVT.

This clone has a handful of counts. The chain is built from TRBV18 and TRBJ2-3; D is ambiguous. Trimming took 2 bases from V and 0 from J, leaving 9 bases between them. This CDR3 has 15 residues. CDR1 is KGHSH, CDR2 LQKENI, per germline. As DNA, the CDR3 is TGTGCCAGCTCACCAGACTCATCTAGCACAGATACGCAGTATTTT. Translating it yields CASSPDSSSTDTQYF.